These T cell receptor beta chains were read from a single sample in a study of metastatic and nonmetastatic thyroid tumors. MiXCR reprocessed the PCR reads for TCRdb. The table has fewer than 7,500 clones, under 20% seen once. The material sequenced was adjacent normal tissue. Receptors were obtained from a male donor with papillary thyroid cancer or a benign thyroid nodule (not recorded which). Some clones in this sample may be carry-over from other donors' samples. CDR3s leave out the opening cysteine and the closing phenylalanine or tryptophan. Fields, in order: CDR3 protein, V gene.

ASSEAGLANDEQF	TRBV2
ASSLDGTQRGYT	TRBV7-9
ASSSRPVTGGAWGYT	TRBV12-3/TRBV12-4
ASGLGALQETQY	TRBV27
SARAGGGNEQY	TRBV20-1
ASSLGGGRQKPQY	TRBV28
ASSYSGGGGNEQF	TRBV6-6
ASRLGVGTGGDSSFNEQF	TRBV5-4
ASSANRGRGEQY	TRBV6-1
ASKAHPGVELF	TRBV19
AISESAEGGYGYT	TRBV10-3
ASSVDVNYGYT	TRBV9
ASSRTWTGSRPTGGYT	TRBV11-2
ASSPPRDRRAGELF	TRBV6-1
ASSASTGARTDTQY	TRBV9
ASSVQGFPSH	TRBV28
AISSLNTGELF	TRBV19
SASPGQGAYEQY	TRBV20-1